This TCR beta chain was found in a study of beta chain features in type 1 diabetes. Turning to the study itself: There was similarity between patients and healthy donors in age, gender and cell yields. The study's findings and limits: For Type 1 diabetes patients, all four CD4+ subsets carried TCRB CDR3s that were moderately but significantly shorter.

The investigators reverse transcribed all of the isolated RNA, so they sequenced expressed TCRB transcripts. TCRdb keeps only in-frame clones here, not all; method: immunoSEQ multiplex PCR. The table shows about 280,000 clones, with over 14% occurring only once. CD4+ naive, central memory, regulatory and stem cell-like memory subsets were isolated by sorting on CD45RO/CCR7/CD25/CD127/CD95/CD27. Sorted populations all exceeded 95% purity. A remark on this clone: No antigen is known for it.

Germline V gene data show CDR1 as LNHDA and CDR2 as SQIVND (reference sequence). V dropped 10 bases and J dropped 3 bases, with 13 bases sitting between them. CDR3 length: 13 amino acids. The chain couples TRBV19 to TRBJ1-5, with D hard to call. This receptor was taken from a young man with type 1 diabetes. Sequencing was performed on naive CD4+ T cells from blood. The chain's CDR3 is CATTPQNNQPQHF. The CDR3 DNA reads TGTGCCACTACGCCACAGAACAATCAGCCCCAGCATTTT.